The present T cell receptor (beta chain) was sequenced within a study of shared clonotypes between healthy human individuals (dated by TCRdb to 2018 to 2021). In terms of the full investigation: The cohort comprised a couple of women and a few men aged 18 to 49 years. Per donor, leukapheresis produced somewhere between about 0.8 and 9.5 billion PBMCs. Blood TCR repertoires of about five healthy adults were deeply sequenced to estimate repertoire size and the extent of clonotype sharing between individuals. For each donor, CD4 naive and CD4 memory were each run on three plates, CD8 naive on two plates, and CD8 memory on one plate. To increase sequencing depth and limit assay-specific biases, TCR repertoire library preparation and sequencing were carried out by different laboratories using diverse techniques. Beyond this particular receptor, the publication reports: Pairwise subsampling led to the expectation that sequencing depth would affect the degree of clonotype sharing among donors. Higher generation probabilities were observed for clonotypes shared by all four sorted-subset donors than for non-shared clonotypes. Estimated clonotype richness was generally larger for naive than for memory subsets. When a few donors were compared, the shared fraction of clonotypes was about 5.2% for naive CD4, around 3.6% for naive CD8, 2% to 2.5% for memory CD4, and 0.4% for memory CD8. Only blood was sampled, and tissue TCR repertoires likely differ from those in blood. Rarefaction of sorted-subset datasets indicated incomplete sequencing despite the large sequencing depth. The genetic and exposure-history diversity represented was limited by the small number of donors.

TCR CDR3 regions were amplified from genomic DNA by multiplex PCR using the deep immunoSEQ assay. Genomic DNA extracted from each cell subset was distributed evenly over all wells of several immunoSEQ 96-well plates, and each plate served as one replicate. Each replicate PCR for sorted subsets received 150 to 250 ng genomic DNA, equal to about 30,000 T cell genomes. The purified libraries were quantified using a Qubit 3.0 fluorometer, sized with a Bioanalyzer 2100, and then quantified again using the KAPA Library Quantification kit. Every immunoSEQ 96-well plate was sequenced on a separate single-read 150-cycle Illumina NextSeq 550 flow cell. Regarding the original processing steps: Because the immunoSEQ output held only junctional sequences and lacked quality scores, the filtering could not match the filtering applied to full-length reads. Sequences were annotated with PyIR, a Python wrapper for IgBLAST v1.9, using IMGT germline references to assign V/J genes and CDR3. Reads were removed for weak V/J assignments (E-value above 1e-6), missing CDR3, stop codons, out-of-frame junctions, or ambiguous translated residues. V3J clonotypes were defined as sequences sharing an identical inferred V gene, J gene, and CDR3 amino acid sequence. The percentage overlap between two repertoires was calculated by dividing the number of shared unique clonotypes by the size of the smaller repertoire. Repertoire richness was assessed with RTK rarefaction, the Chao1 estimator, and Recon v2.1 estimates of unobserved clonotypes. Generation probabilities were computed with OLGA for all TCRbeta clonotypes obtained by the gDNA method from four donors. TCRdb limited this immuneACCESS table to in-frame rearrangements with V and J called. A share of clones is missing; checked studies link under half to unresolved V genes, and the rest is unexplained. That table is the source of V, J and clone size, and D and trimming were worked out from the DNA. The sample data list about a million clones, and roughly 72% of these were observed just once. The ten largest clones take up approximately 1.5% of the sample.

Trimming removed 2 bases from V and 4 bases from J, leaving 14 bases between the germline ends. The germline V gene supplies CDR1 MGHDK and CDR2 SYGVNS. The CDR3 numbers 15 residues from cysteine through phenylalanine. The read is trimmed to its CDR3 DNA, 45 bases read in frame from base 1. The donors were healthy, HIV-negative adults with no recently reported acute infections or vaccinations. Every donor was a Caucasian adult residing in Nashville, Tennessee, USA. CD4+ T cells were enriched by magnetic negative selection; naive cells were then positively selected on CD45RA, and the negative fraction formed the memory subset. After blood collection by leukapheresis, PBMCs were isolated using Ficoll-Histopaque density gradient centrifugation and then cryopreserved in the vapor phase of liquid nitrogen. Purity and quantity of every magnetically sorted T cell population were checked by analytical flow cytometry. Genomic DNA was isolated from every sorted fraction and measured by UV absorbance on a Nanodrop 2000c.

On this clone: Its binding antigen is unknown. No base-level quality is on record; no much larger clone is a single base apart.

The clonotype was recovered from a man aged 18 to 29 in good health. Specimen: memory CD4+ T cells sorted from blood. The sample's cell subset or site label is to be understood as: CD45RA-negative fraction. The chain is encoded by TRBV25-1 joined to TRBJ1-1, and possibly TRBD1, on 5 matching bases. The CDR3 protein sequence reads: CASSEGGRGATEAFF. The nucleotides are TGTGCCAGCAGTGAAGGAGGCCGAGGGGCCACTGAAGCTTTCTTT.